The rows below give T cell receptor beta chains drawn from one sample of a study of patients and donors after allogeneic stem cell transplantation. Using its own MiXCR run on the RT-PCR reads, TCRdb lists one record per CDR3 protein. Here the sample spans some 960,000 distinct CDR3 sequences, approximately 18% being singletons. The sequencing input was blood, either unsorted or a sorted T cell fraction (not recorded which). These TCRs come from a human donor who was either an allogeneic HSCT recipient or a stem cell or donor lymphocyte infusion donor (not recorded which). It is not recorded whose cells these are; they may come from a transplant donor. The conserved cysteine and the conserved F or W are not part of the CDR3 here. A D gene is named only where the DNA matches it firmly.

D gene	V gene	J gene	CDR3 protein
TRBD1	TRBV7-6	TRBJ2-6	ASNQFATGGTGANVLT
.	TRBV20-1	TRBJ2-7	SARRTNDEQY
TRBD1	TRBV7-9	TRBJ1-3	ASSSSTGTGNTIY
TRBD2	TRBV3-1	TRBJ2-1	ASSPSAGGEFWEQF
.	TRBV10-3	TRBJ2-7	AVQENPGYEQY
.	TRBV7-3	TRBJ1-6	ASSNGGTSPLH
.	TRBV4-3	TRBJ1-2	ASSQESSLYGYT
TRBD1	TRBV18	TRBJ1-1	ASSPPSRGPTEAF
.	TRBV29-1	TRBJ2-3	SVVRGRAQY
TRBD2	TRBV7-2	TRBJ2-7	ASSAVSGLVGEQY
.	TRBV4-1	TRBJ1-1	ASSQPGRSNTEAF
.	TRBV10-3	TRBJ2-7	AISEKGPYEQY
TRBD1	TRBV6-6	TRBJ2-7	ASSRTGENEQY
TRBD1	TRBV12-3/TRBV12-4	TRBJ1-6	ASSRGDSLTYNSPLH
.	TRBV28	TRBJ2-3	ASSSRIGITDTQY
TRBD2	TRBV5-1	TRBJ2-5	ASSLLRGETQY
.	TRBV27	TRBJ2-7	ATSFQEGYEQY
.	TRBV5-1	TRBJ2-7	ASSLGPGTTHEQY
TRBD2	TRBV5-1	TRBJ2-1	AARVGLAGELDEQF
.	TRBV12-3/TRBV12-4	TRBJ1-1	ASSPPGLTEAF
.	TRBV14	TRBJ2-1	ASSRTFPLSTSSYNEQF
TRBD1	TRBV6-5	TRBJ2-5	ASSYGTGFQETQY
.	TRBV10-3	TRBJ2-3	APGSGGGPADTQY
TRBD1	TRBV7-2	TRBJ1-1	ASSFRGRAEAF
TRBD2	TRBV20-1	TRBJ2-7	SAARDGGFYEQY
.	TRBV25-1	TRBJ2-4	ASSERGLAKNIQY
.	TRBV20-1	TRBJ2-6	SATGTSGANVLT
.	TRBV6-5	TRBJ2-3	ASSYSSLPADTQY
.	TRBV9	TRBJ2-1	ASSVKGSYNEQF
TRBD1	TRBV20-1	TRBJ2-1	SARARGQGAWEQF
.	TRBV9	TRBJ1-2	ASNGGIYGYT
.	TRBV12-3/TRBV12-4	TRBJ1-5	ASSLGVPYSNQPQH
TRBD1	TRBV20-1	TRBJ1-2	SASTGGVNYGYT
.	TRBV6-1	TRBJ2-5	ASTQRAAETQY
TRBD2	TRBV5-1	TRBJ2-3	ASSSWTSGNTDTQY
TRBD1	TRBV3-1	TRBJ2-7	ASSLWDTGGIYEQY
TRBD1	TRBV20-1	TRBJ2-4	SARRGQGASKNIQY
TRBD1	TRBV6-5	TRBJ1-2	ASSYGSGGIYGYT
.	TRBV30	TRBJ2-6	AWSVPGKGANVLT
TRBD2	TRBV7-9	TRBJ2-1	ASSLARAGGYNEQF
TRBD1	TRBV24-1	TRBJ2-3	ATSDPQGESDTQY
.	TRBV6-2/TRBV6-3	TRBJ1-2	ASSYLDERPIDGYT
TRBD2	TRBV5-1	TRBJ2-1	ASSSGRVNEQF